A selection of T cell receptor beta chains follows, all from one sample in a study of shared clonotypes between healthy human individuals. The method was immunoSEQ multiplex PCR; TCRdb's version includes in-frame clones alone and lacks a portion of them. Of 2,500,000 or so clones in the sample, roughly 92% were seen once. What was sequenced was naive CD4+ T cells from PBMCs. The receptors here all came from a young man in good health. Some clones in this sample may be carry-over from other donors' samples. The CDR3 runs from the conserved cysteine through the conserved F or W. D genes are given only for firm matches. For some rows the clone size is stated as once, few or many, or as a class when expanded; others skip it.

abundance: NA
len: 14
v_gene: TRBV18
j_gene: TRBJ2-5
d_gene: TRBD1
CDR3aa: CASSPWTGRETQYF
CDR3nt: TGTGCCAGCTCACCGTGGACAGGGAGGGAGACCCAGTACTTC

abundance: NA
len: 13
v_gene: TRBV29-1
j_gene: TRBJ2-1
d_gene: NA
CDR3aa: CSAGQAGYNEQFF
CDR3nt: TGCAGCGCTGGGCAAGCGGGCTACAATGAGCAGTTCTTC

abundance: NA
len: 15
v_gene: TRBV9
j_gene: TRBJ2-3
d_gene: TRBD2
CDR3aa: CASSSGTSGRDTQYF
CDR3nt: TGTGCCAGCAGCTCCGGGACTAGCGGGAGAGATACGCAGTATTTT

abundance: NA
len: 14
v_gene: TRBV15
j_gene: TRBJ1-5
d_gene: NA
CDR3aa: CATRNGAGRQPQHF
CDR3nt: TGTGCCACCAGAAACGGGGCAGGACGCCAGCCCCAGCATTTT

abundance: NA
len: 18
v_gene: TRBV6-1
j_gene: TRBJ2-7
d_gene: TRBD2
CDR3aa: CASSEAWTSGEPVYEQYF
CDR3nt: TGTGCCAGCAGTGAAGCATGGACTAGCGGGGAACCCGTCTACGAGCAGTACTTC

abundance: NA
len: 16
v_gene: TRBV18
j_gene: TRBJ2-7
d_gene: TRBD2
CDR3aa: CASSPLAGTLSYEQYF
CDR3nt: TGTGCCAGCTCACCGCTAGCGGGTACGCTCTCCTACGAGCAGTACTTC

abundance: NA
len: 16
v_gene: TRBV30
j_gene: TRBJ1-1
d_gene: NA
CDR3aa: CAWSRPVGVKNTEAFF
CDR3nt: TGTGCCTGGAGCCGCCCCGTAGGGGTTAAGAACACTGAAGCTTTCTTT

abundance: NA
len: 17
v_gene: TRBV4-1
j_gene: TRBJ2-4
d_gene: TRBD2
CDR3aa: CASSQELAGAGKNIQYF
CDR3nt: TGCGCCAGCAGCCAAGAGCTAGCGGGAGCGGGCAAAAACATTCAGTACTTC

abundance: few
len: 15
v_gene: TRBV7-9
j_gene: TRBJ2-7
d_gene: NA
CDR3aa: CASSPSLRELYEQYF
CDR3nt: TGTGCCAGCAGCCCATCCCTCCGGGAACTATACGAGCAGTACTTC

abundance: once
len: 13
v_gene: TRBV2
j_gene: TRBJ1-1
d_gene: NA
CDR3aa: CASSALGTSEAFF
CDR3nt: TGTGCCAGCAGCGCCCTTGGGACGTCTGAAGCTTTCTTT

abundance: NA
len: 14
v_gene: TRBV14
j_gene: TRBJ2-5
d_gene: NA
CDR3aa: CASSPQGGEVTQYF
CDR3nt: TGTGCCAGCAGCCCCCAGGGCGGGGAGGTGACCCAGTACTTC

abundance: NA
len: 13
v_gene: TRBV5-6
j_gene: TRBJ1-2
d_gene: NA
CDR3aa: CASSLGRLYGYTF
CDR3nt: TGTGCCAGCAGCTTGGGGCGCTTATATGGCTACACCTTC

abundance: NA
len: 18
v_gene: TRBV28
j_gene: TRBJ1-1
d_gene: NA
CDR3aa: CASSLSRPPRIGDTEAFF
CDR3nt: TGTGCCAGCAGTTTAAGTAGGCCCCCAAGAATTGGGGACACTGAAGCTTTCTTT

abundance: NA
len: 16
v_gene: TRBV18
j_gene: TRBJ2-5
d_gene: TRBD1
CDR3aa: CASSPIRTGGSETQYF
CDR3nt: TGTGCCAGCTCACCAATAAGGACAGGGGGCAGTGAGACCCAGTACTTC

abundance: NA
len: 13
v_gene: TRBV6-6
j_gene: TRBJ1-6
d_gene: NA
CDR3aa: CASSEGGNSPLHF
CDR3nt: TGTGCCAGCAGCGAGGGTGGGAATTCACCCCTCCACTTT

abundance: NA
len: 13
v_gene: TRBV7-9
j_gene: TRBJ2-2
d_gene: NA
CDR3aa: CAAQGSNTGELFF
CDR3nt: TGTGCCGCTCAGGGATCGAACACCGGGGAGCTGTTTTTT

abundance: NA
len: 15
v_gene: TRBV2
j_gene: TRBJ2-1
d_gene: TRBD2
CDR3aa: CASRGTSGSVNEQFF
CDR3nt: TGTGCCAGCAGAGGGACTAGCGGGAGTGTTAATGAGCAGTTCTTC

abundance: NA
len: 19
v_gene: TRBV9
j_gene: TRBJ2-1
d_gene: TRBD1
CDR3aa: CASSVVGTGGGQGHNEQFF
CDR3nt: TGTGCCAGCAGCGTAGTCGGAACCGGAGGGGGACAGGGACACAATGAGCAGTTCTTC

abundance: NA
len: 15
v_gene: TRBV27
j_gene: TRBJ2-3
d_gene: TRBD2
CDR3aa: CASSPGLATTDTQYF
CDR3nt: TGTGCCAGCAGTCCCGGACTAGCTACCACAGATACGCAGTATTTT

abundance: NA
len: 15
v_gene: TRBV5-1
j_gene: TRBJ2-5
d_gene: TRBD1
CDR3aa: CASSLIGTGGETQYF
CDR3nt: TGCGCCAGCAGCTTGATCGGGACAGGGGGAGAGACCCAGTACTTC

abundance: NA
len: 17
v_gene: TRBV7-9
j_gene: TRBJ1-1
d_gene: TRBD1
CDR3aa: CASSQEGQGVFGTEAFF
CDR3nt: TGTGCCAGCAGCCAAGAGGGACAGGGGGTCTTTGGGACTGAAGCTTTCTTT

abundance: NA
len: 13
v_gene: TRBV9
j_gene: TRBJ1-1
d_gene: NA
CDR3aa: CASSIDQNTEAFF
CDR3nt: TGTGCCAGCAGCATAGATCAGAACACTGAAGCTTTCTTT

abundance: NA
len: 16
v_gene: TRBV18
j_gene: TRBJ2-2
d_gene: NA
CDR3aa: CASSPLASTNTGELFF
CDR3nt: TGTGCCAGCTCACCATTGGCCAGCACGAACACCGGGGAGCTGTTTTTT

abundance: NA
len: 15
v_gene: TRBV28
j_gene: TRBJ2-5
d_gene: TRBD1
CDR3aa: CASTPRAGGRETQYF
CDR3nt: TGTGCCAGCACCCCGCGGGCAGGGGGCCGAGAGACCCAGTACTTC

abundance: NA
len: 17
v_gene: TRBV5-1
j_gene: TRBJ2-2
d_gene: TRBD1
CDR3aa: CASSLTRQGTNTGELFF
CDR3nt: TGCGCCAGCAGCTTGACCCGACAGGGAACGAACACCGGGGAGCTGTTTTTT

abundance: few
len: 13
v_gene: TRBV19
j_gene: TRBJ1-5
d_gene: NA
CDR3aa: CASSITGPGPQHF
CDR3nt: TGTGCCAGTAGTATTACCGGGCCAGGGCCCCAGCATTTT

abundance: once
len: 15
v_gene: TRBV28
j_gene: TRBJ2-7
d_gene: TRBD2
CDR3aa: CASSWAEREVGKQYF
CDR3nt: TGTGCCAGCAGTTGGGCAGAGCGGGAGGTGGGTAAGCAGTACTTC

abundance: NA
len: 14
v_gene: TRBV4-1
j_gene: TRBJ2-7
d_gene: NA
CDR3aa: CASSQTGQFYEQYF
CDR3nt: TGCGCCAGCAGCCAAACAGGACAGTTCTACGAGCAGTACTTC

abundance: NA
len: 16
v_gene: TRBV4-2
j_gene: TRBJ2-3
d_gene: NA
CDR3aa: CASSQVGVSGPDTQYF
CDR3nt: TGTGCCAGCAGCCAAGTTGGGGTGAGCGGGCCGGATACGCAGTATTTT

abundance: NA
len: 9
v_gene: TRBV29-1
j_gene: TRBJ1-2
d_gene: NA
CDR3aa: CSVENGYTF
CDR3nt: TGCAGCGTTGAAAATGGCTACACCTTC

abundance: NA
len: 14
v_gene: TRBV25-1
j_gene: TRBJ1-6
d_gene: NA
CDR3aa: CASSEFNYNSPLHF
CDR3nt: TGTGCCAGCAGTGAATTTAACTATAATTCACCCCTCCACTTT

abundance: NA
len: 13
v_gene: TRBV7-3
j_gene: TRBJ2-5
d_gene: TRBD1
CDR3aa: CASSQGQGETQYF
CDR3nt: TGTGCCAGCAGCCAAGGACAGGGCGAGACCCAGTACTTC

abundance: NA
len: 13
v_gene: TRBV9
j_gene: TRBJ2-5
d_gene: NA
CDR3aa: CASSTRGQETQYF
CDR3nt: TGTGCCAGCAGCACAAGGGGTCAAGAGACCCAGTACTTC

abundance: few
len: 14
v_gene: TRBV5-8
j_gene: TRBJ2-2
d_gene: NA
CDR3aa: CASRPTLNTGELFF
CDR3nt: TGTGCCAGCCGTCCCACTCTGAACACCGGGGAGCTGTTTTTT

abundance: NA
len: 14
v_gene: TRBV9
j_gene: TRBJ2-3
d_gene: NA
CDR3aa: CASSPRVSSDTQYF
CDR3nt: TGTGCCAGCAGCCCCCGGGTGAGCAGTGATACGCAGTATTTT

abundance: NA
len: 11
v_gene: TRBV7-9
j_gene: TRBJ1-2
d_gene: NA
CDR3aa: CASSPTGGTDF
CDR3nt: TGTGCCAGCAGTCCCACGGGAGGGACGGACTTC

abundance: NA
len: 14
v_gene: TRBV6-1
j_gene: TRBJ2-1
d_gene: TRBD2
CDR3aa: CASSGLAENNEQFF
CDR3nt: TGTGCCAGCAGTGGACTAGCGGAAAACAATGAGCAGTTCTTC

abundance: NA
len: 13
v_gene: TRBV15
j_gene: TRBJ2-1
d_gene: NA
CDR3aa: CATSRASDNEQFF
CDR3nt: TGTGCCACCAGCAGGGCTAGCGACAATGAGCAGTTCTTC

abundance: NA
len: 15
v_gene: TRBV28
j_gene: TRBJ1-1
d_gene: TRBD1
CDR3aa: CASRPWDRVGAEAFF
CDR3nt: TGTGCCAGCAGACCCTGGGACAGGGTTGGGGCTGAAGCTTTCTTT

abundance: NA
len: 13
v_gene: TRBV9
j_gene: TRBJ2-1
d_gene: NA
CDR3aa: CASSVKGYNEQFF
CDR3nt: TGTGCCAGCAGCGTGAAAGGGTACAATGAGCAGTTCTTC

abundance: NA
len: 13
v_gene: TRBV30
j_gene: TRBJ1-5
d_gene: NA
CDR3aa: CAWSGEPNQPQHF
CDR3nt: TGTGCCTGGAGTGGGGAGCCCAATCAGCCCCAGCATTTT

abundance: NA
len: 17
v_gene: TRBV5-1
j_gene: TRBJ2-3
d_gene: TRBD2
CDR3aa: CASSLGLAGFLTDTQYF
CDR3nt: TGCGCCAGCAGCCTGGGACTAGCGGGATTCCTCACAGATACGCAGTATTTT

abundance: NA
len: 11
v_gene: TRBV30
j_gene: TRBJ2-5
d_gene: NA
CDR3aa: CAWSVIGEQYF
CDR3nt: TGTGCCTGGAGTGTGATTGGTGAGCAGTACTTC

abundance: NA
len: 16
v_gene: TRBV30
j_gene: TRBJ2-1
d_gene: NA
CDR3aa: CAWSDSRARSYNEQFF
CDR3nt: TGTGCCTGGAGTGACTCCCGGGCCCGGAGTTACAATGAGCAGTTCTTC

abundance: NA
len: 15
v_gene: TRBV19
j_gene: TRBJ2-2
d_gene: TRBD2
CDR3aa: CASQTSGVNTGELFF
CDR3nt: TGTGCCAGTCAAACTAGCGGGGTGAACACCGGGGAGCTGTTTTTT

abundance: NA
len: 16
v_gene: TRBV18
j_gene: TRBJ2-7
d_gene: TRBD2
CDR3aa: CASSPALAGNSYEQYF
CDR3nt: TGTGCCAGCTCACCAGCGCTAGCGGGCAACTCCTACGAGCAGTACTTC

abundance: NA
len: 16
v_gene: TRBV7-3
j_gene: TRBJ2-2
d_gene: NA
CDR3aa: CASSLQGPRTTGELFF
CDR3nt: TGTGCCAGCAGCCTCCAGGGACCTCGAACCACCGGGGAGCTGTTTTTT

abundance: NA
len: 15
v_gene: TRBV28
j_gene: TRBJ1-2
d_gene: TRBD1
CDR3aa: CASSLVGQGFYGYTF
CDR3nt: TGTGCCAGCAGTTTAGTGGGACAGGGGTTCTATGGCTACACCTTC

abundance: NA
len: 15
v_gene: TRBV6-5
j_gene: TRBJ1-5
d_gene: TRBD1
CDR3aa: CASSYSRQGAQPQHF
CDR3nt: TGTGCCAGCAGTTACTCGCGACAGGGGGCTCAGCCCCAGCATTTT

abundance: NA
len: 16
v_gene: TRBV5-6
j_gene: TRBJ1-2
d_gene: NA
CDR3aa: CASRRTGSQWGYGYTF
CDR3nt: TGTGCCAGCAGGCGTACCGGGAGCCAATGGGGCTATGGCTACACCTTC

abundance: once
len: 11
v_gene: TRBV7-8
j_gene: TRBJ2-5
d_gene: NA
CDR3aa: CASSDEETQYF
CDR3nt: TGTGCCAGCAGCGACGAAGAGACCCAGTACTTC

abundance: NA
len: 16
v_gene: TRBV7-2
j_gene: TRBJ1-5
d_gene: TRBD1
CDR3aa: CASSRRTGGDNQPQHF
CDR3nt: TGTGCCAGCAGCCGGAGGACAGGGGGCGACAATCAGCCCCAGCATTTT

abundance: NA
len: 14
v_gene: TRBV7-3
j_gene: TRBJ2-5
d_gene: NA
CDR3aa: CASSLGKAPETQYF
CDR3nt: TGTGCCAGCAGCTTAGGGAAAGCCCCGGAGACCCAGTACTTC

abundance: NA
len: 15
v_gene: TRBV7-2
j_gene: TRBJ2-5
d_gene: NA
CDR3aa: CASSLGRWVAETQYF
CDR3nt: TGTGCCAGCAGCTTAGGAAGATGGGTTGCAGAGACCCAGTACTTC

abundance: once
len: 13
v_gene: TRBV10-1
j_gene: TRBJ1-1
d_gene: NA
CDR3aa: CASRGGQFTEAFF
CDR3nt: TGCGCCAGCAGAGGCGGACAGTTCACTGAAGCTTTCTTT

abundance: NA
len: 13
v_gene: TRBV11-2
j_gene: TRBJ2-1
d_gene: TRBD1
CDR3aa: CAGGDRGYNEQFF
CDR3nt: TGTGCCGGGGGGGACAGGGGATACAATGAGCAGTTCTTC

abundance: NA
len: 14
v_gene: TRBV18
j_gene: TRBJ1-2
d_gene: TRBD1
CDR3aa: CASSPQGASYGYTF
CDR3nt: TGTGCCAGCTCACCACAGGGGGCTTCCTATGGCTACACCTTC

abundance: few
len: 14
v_gene: TRBV5-1
j_gene: TRBJ1-1
d_gene: NA
CDR3aa: CASSLGHGNTEAFF
CDR3nt: TGCGCCAGCAGCTTGGGTCATGGGAACACTGAAGCTTTCTTT

abundance: NA
len: 14
v_gene: TRBV5-4
j_gene: TRBJ1-1
d_gene: NA
CDR3aa: CASSLEPENTEAFF
CDR3nt: TGTGCCAGCAGCCTCGAGCCCGAGAACACTGAAGCTTTCTTT

abundance: NA
len: 16
v_gene: TRBV4-1
j_gene: TRBJ1-1
d_gene: TRBD1
CDR3aa: CASSQDLGQGVAEAFF
CDR3nt: TGCGCCAGCAGCCAAGATCTTGGGCAGGGGGTCGCTGAAGCTTTCTTT